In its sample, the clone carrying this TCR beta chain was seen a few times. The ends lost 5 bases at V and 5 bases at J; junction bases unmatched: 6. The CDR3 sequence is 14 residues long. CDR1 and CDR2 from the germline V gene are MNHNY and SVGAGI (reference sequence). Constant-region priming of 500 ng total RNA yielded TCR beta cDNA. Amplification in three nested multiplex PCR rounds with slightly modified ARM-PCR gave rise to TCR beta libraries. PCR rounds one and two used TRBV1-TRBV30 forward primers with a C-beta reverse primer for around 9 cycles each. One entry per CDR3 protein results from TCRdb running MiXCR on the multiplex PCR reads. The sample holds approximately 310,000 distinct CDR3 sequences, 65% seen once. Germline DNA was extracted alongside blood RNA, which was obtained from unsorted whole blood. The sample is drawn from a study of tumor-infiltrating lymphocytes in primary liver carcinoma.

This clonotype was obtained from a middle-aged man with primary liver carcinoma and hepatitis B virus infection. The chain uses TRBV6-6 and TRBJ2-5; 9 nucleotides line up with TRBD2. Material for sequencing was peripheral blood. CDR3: CASSNSGRYETQYF. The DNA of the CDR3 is TGTGCCAGCAGTAATAGCGGGAGATATGAGACCCAGTACTTC.